What follows are 21 T cell receptor beta chains derived from one specimen sequenced in a study of blood T cell repertoires in COVID-19. Sequencing used immunoSEQ multiplex PCR; TCRdb keeps in-frame clones, though not all of them. The sample contains 200,000 to 250,000 clones, 70% to 90% of which appear only once. Sequencing input: peripheral blood. The receptors here all came from a man aged 45-65 years with acute or convalescent COVID-19.

The rearrangement links TRBV11-2 to TRBJ1-1; D is unclear. Trimming shortened V by 5 bases and J by 5 bases, and 15 bases separated the two germline ends. The CDR3 totals 14 residues. The germline CDR1 and CDR2 sequences are SGHAT and FQNNGV. The CDR3 loop reads CASSAGRFGTEAFF. CDR3 DNA: TGTGCCAGCAGCGCGGGGAGGTTTGGGACTGAAGCTTTCTTT.

The gene calls are TRBV19 and TRBJ1-1; TRBD1 aligns across 9 bases. The J segment lost 5 bases and the V segment lost 9 bases, leaving 10 bases of the junction unmatched. The CDR3 totals 14 residues. Germline loops: CDR1 LNHDA, CDR2 SQIVND (reference sequence). The CDR3 sequence: CASGTGLKRTEAFF. The DNA of the CDR3 is TGTGCCAGCGGGACAGGGTTAAAGAGGACTGAAGCTTTCTTT.

The chain's CDR3 is CASILTGNTEAFF. The CDR3, as DNA: TGTGCCAGCATCCTCACAGGGAACACTGAAGCTTTCTTT. The chain joins TRBV6-5 to TRBJ1-1; the D gene is possibly TRBD1 (5 bases). The V and J ends lost 7 bases and 1 base respectively, with 10 bases between them. CDR3 length: 13 amino acids. Germline CDR1 reads MNHEY; CDR2 reads SVGAGI.

The chain carries TRBV3-1 (or the pseudogene TRBV3-2) and TRBJ2-7; TRBD2 matches at 7 bases. The CDR3 extends over 13 amino acids. Trimming took 5 bases from V and 2 from J; bases not matched to a gene: 3. Germline CDR1 reads LGHDT; CDR2 reads YNNKEL (reference sequence). CDR3 protein: CASSWGGAYEQYF. CDR3 bases: TGTGCCAGCAGCTGGGGGGGGGCCTACGAGCAGTACTTC.

This chain joins TRBV6-2 or TRBV6-3 and TRBJ2-7, with 8 bases identical to TRBD1. Germline-derived CDR1 and CDR2 are MNHEY and SVGEGT. With 0 bases clipped from V and 6 bases from J, the junction kept 4 bases outside the gene matches. CDR3 size: 14 residues. CDR3: CASSYSGQGREQYF. The CDR3, as DNA: TGTGCCAGCAGTTACTCCGGACAGGGACGCGAGCAGTACTTC.

The chain couples TRBV7-2 to TRBJ1-6, with D possibly matching TRBD1 (5 bases). The CDR3 totals 16 residues. Trimming took off 4 bases at V and 11 bases at J, with 21 bases between the two ends. CDR1 is SGHTA and CDR2 is FQGNSA in the germline V gene. The chain's CDR3 is CASSSQGAARWAPLHF. The CDR3 nucleotides are TGTGCCAGCAGCTCCCAAGGGGCGGCCCGTTGGGCACCCCTCCACTTT.

This clone has just a few counts. The chain employs TRBV30 and TRBJ1-2; 7 bases match TRBD1. Unmatched junction bases numbered 1, after V lost 1 base and J lost 2 bases. The CDR3 is 13 amino acids. The germline V gene encodes CDR1 GTSNPN and CDR2 SVGIG (reference sequence). The CDR3 DNA reads TGTGCCTGGAGTGGGGACAGCAACTATGGCTACACCTTC. This encodes CAWSGDSNYGYTF.

The count of this clone is one. This chain connects TRBV10-3 to TRBJ1-2; no firm D call. V lost 0 bases, J lost 4 bases, and 12 bases lay in between. This CDR3 contains 15 residues. The germline V gene encodes CDR1 ENHRY and CDR2 SYGVKD. The CDR3 sequence: CAISESGDNGYGYTF. CDR3 coding DNA: TGTGCCATCAGTGAGTCGGGCGACAACGGCTATGGCTACACCTTC.

The count of this clone is one. This chain uses TRBV7-6 with TRBJ1-2; 8 nucleotides match TRBD1. The CDR3 is made up of 15 amino acids. The V gene's germline CDR1 is SGHVS and CDR2 FNYEAQ. Trimming cost V 5 bases and J 0 bases; bases outside gene matches: 5. CDR3 nucleotides: TGTGCCAGCAGCCGAGACAGGGGCACTAACTATGGCTACACCTTC. Encoded protein: CASSRDRGTNYGYTF.

This clone appeared once. The DNA for the CDR3 is TGTGCCAGTAGTATCGATTACAGGGGCGCGCGATTGAACACTGAAGCTTTCTTT. It yields the protein CASSIDYRGARLNTEAFF. V and J are TRBV19 and TRBJ1-1; 7 positions agree with TRBD1. The CDR3 is 18 residues long. Trimming at V came to 3 bases and at J to 0 bases, leaving 13 bases not matched to a gene. Germline CDR1 and CDR2: LNHDA and SQIVND (reference sequence).

The V and J genes are TRBV11-1 and TRBJ1-6; no definite D call. CDR1 is SGHAT, CDR2 FQDESV, per germline (reference sequence). The CDR3 has 15 residues. The V end lost 2 bases, the J end lost 5 bases, and 10 bases lay between the germline ends. DNA of the CDR3: TGTGCCAGCAGCTTACTGCGTCAAGATAATTCACCCCTCCACTTT. Protein: CASSLLRQDNSPLHF. Drawing the rest from reference TRBV11-1 and TRBJ1-6, the complete variable domain is EAEVAQSPRYKITEKSQAVAFWCDPISGHATLYWYRQILGQGPELLVQFQDESVVDDSQLPKDRFSAERLKGVDSTLKIQPAELGDSAMYLCASSLLRQDNSPLHFGNGTRLTVT.

The rearrangement joins TRBV30 to TRBJ2-3, with a weak D call TRBD2 (5 bases). Germline CDR1 reads GTSNPN; CDR2 reads SVGIG (reference sequence). The CDR3 extends over 16 amino acids. The ends were cut back, 3 bases at V and 2 bases at J, with 18 bases in the middle. As DNA, the CDR3 is TGTGCCTGGAGACTAGTTGGAGTACTCGCCACAGATACGCAGTATTTT. Translated: CAWRLVGVLATDTQYF.

The rearrangement links TRBV6-2 or TRBV6-3 to TRBJ2-7, with D tentatively TRBD2 (7 bases). Looked up from germline, CDR1 is MNHEY and CDR2 is SVGEGT. Trimming took 4 bases from V and 0 from J, leaving 13 bases between them. This CDR3 spans 15 amino acids. The CDR3 here is CASSLGGLSSYEQYF. In nucleotides, the CDR3 is TGTGCCAGCAGTTTGGGGGGGCTGAGCTCCTACGAGCAGTACTTC.

The chain joins TRBV6-6 to TRBJ2-1, with D perhaps TRBD1 (5 bases). Per the germline V gene, CDR1 is MNHNY and CDR2 is SVGAGI (reference sequence). Trimming removed 5 bases at V and 9 bases at J, with 26 bases between. The CDR3 has 17 amino acids. Written as DNA, the CDR3 is TGTGCCAGCAGTCCGCAGGTGGCACAGGCTATCCGCGGTGAGCAGTTCTTC. It specifies CASSPQVAQAIRGEQFF.

Note on this clone: Sequence at one end of the junction differs from germline and may be a read error. The chain couples TRBV5-6 to TRBJ1-1, with D unclear. The CDR3 is 15 residues long. Germline CDR1 SGHDT, CDR2 YYEEEE. CDR3 DNA: TGTGCCAGCAACTTGCTCAGGCTACCGAACACTGAAGCTTTCTTT. Translating gives CASNLLRLPNTEAFF.

This chain links TRBV6-1 with TRBJ1-2; possible D gene TRBD1, 6 bases. Germline CDR1 is MNHNS and CDR2 is SASEGT. The length of the CDR3 is 13 residues. Trimming cost V 1 base and J 6 bases, with 9 bases left between them. The CDR3 loop reads CASSEVAGDGYTF. The CDR3 bases are TGTGCCAGCAGTGAAGTGGCAGGGGATGGCTACACCTTC.

This sequence joins TRBV5-5 and TRBJ1-5, with a tentative D call TRBD1 (5 bases). This CDR3 has 16 amino acids. V was clipped by 4 bases and J by 0 bases, with 14 bases between them. CDR1 and CDR2 (germline): SGHKS, YYEKEE (reference sequence). The CDR3 DNA reads as TGTGCCAGCAGCCGACAGACAGCCTATAGCAATCAGCCCCAGCATTTT. The encoded protein is CASSRQTAYSNQPQHF.

The chain links TRBV2 to TRBJ1-2; TRBD1 aligns across 8 bases. Looked up from germline, CDR1 is SNHLY and CDR2 is FYNNEI. The CDR3 extends over 15 amino acids. J was trimmed by 4 bases and V by 3 bases; bases with no gene match: 7. This CDR3 reads CASSDSQGGGYGYTF. As DNA, the CDR3 is TGTGCCAGCAGTGACTCACAGGGGGGAGGCTATGGCTACACCTTC.

The rearrangement links TRBV29-1 to TRBJ1-3; 12 nucleotides line up with TRBD1. Germline loops: CDR1 SQVTM, CDR2 ANQGSEA. Trimming at V came to 6 bases and at J to 0 bases, leaving 6 bases not matched to a gene. CDR3 length: 16 residues. The CDR3 bases are TGCAGCGTCGGGACAGGGGGCCCTAGCTCTGGAAACACCATATATTTT. The encoded protein is CSVGTGGPSSGNTIYF.

The CDR3 spells CASSLEHGTGFNTEAFF. CDR3 coding DNA: TGTGCCAGCAGCCTTGAACACGGGACAGGATTTAACACTGAAGCTTTCTTT. The chain carries TRBV7-9 and TRBJ1-1; 8 bases fit TRBD1. Germline V CDR1 and CDR2: SEHNR, FQNEAQ (reference sequence). V shed 5 bases, J shed 2 bases, and the junction held 13 bases outside the gene matches. The CDR3 runs 17 residues.

This chain connects TRBV19 to TRBJ1-5; D unresolved. Deletions cut 5 bases from V and 3 bases from J, with 14 bases between. The CDR3 consists of 15 residues. Germline V CDR1 and CDR2: LNHDA, SQIVND (reference sequence). The CDR3 protein is CASSREGRINQPQHF. For the CDR3, the DNA is TGTGCCAGTAGTCGGGAAGGGAGGATCAATCAGCCCCAGCATTTT.